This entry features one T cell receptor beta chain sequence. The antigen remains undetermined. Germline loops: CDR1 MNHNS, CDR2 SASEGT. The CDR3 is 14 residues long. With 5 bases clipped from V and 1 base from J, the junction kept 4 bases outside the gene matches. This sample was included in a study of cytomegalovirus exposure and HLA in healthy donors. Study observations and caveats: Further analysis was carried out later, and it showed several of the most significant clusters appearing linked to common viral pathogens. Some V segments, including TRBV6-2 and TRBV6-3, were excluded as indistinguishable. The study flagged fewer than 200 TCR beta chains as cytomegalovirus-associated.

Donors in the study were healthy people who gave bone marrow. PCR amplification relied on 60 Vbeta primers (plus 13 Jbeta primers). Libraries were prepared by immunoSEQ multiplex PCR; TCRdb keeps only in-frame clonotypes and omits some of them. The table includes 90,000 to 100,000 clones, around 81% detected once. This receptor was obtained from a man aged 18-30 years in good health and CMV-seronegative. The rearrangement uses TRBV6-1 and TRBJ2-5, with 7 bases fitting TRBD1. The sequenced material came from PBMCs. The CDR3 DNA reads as TGTGCCAGCAGTAAGACAGGGCCCCAAGAGACCCAGTACTTC. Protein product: CASSKTGPQETQYF.